This note documents a single TCR beta chain sequence. The data belong to a study of monozygotic twins with inflammatory bowel disease. No DNA is given; TCRdb re-called the 5' RACE reads and lists each CDR3 protein once. The ten most abundant clones cover 5.6% of a sample with hundreds of thousands of distinct CDR3 sequences. The CDR3 extends over 16 amino acids. Germline assignment: CDR1 SGHTA and CDR2 FQGNSA. This sequence was found in a human donor with ulcerative colitis or Crohn's disease, or a healthy co-twin of an affected twin (not recorded which). Sequencing was carried out using blood. The V gene is TRBV7-2, the J gene TRBJ2-7; TCRdb indicates TRBD2, and absent DNA this call remains unverified. CDR3: CASSLGGAGIAYEQYF.